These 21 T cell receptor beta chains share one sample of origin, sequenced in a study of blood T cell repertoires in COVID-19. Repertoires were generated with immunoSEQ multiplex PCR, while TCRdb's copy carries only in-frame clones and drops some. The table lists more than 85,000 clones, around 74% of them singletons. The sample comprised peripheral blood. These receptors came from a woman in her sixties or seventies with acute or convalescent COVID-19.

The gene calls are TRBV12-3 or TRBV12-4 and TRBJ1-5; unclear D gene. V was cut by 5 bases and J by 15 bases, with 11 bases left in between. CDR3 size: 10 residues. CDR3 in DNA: TGTGCCAGCAGTCTCCTACCTCCGCATTTT. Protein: CASSLLPPHF.

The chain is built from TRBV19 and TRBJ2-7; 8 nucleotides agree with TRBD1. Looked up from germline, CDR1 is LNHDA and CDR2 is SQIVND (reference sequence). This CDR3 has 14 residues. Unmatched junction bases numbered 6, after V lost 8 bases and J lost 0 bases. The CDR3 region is CASQDRAYSYEQYF. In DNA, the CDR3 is TGTGCCAGTCAGGACAGGGCCTACTCCTACGAGCAGTACTTC.

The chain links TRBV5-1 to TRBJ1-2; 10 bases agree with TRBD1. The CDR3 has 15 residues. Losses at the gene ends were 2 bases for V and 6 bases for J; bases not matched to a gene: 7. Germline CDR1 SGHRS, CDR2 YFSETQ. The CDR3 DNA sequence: TGCGCCAGCAGCTTCTCCGGGACAGGGGCTAATGGCTACACCTTC. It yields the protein CASSFSGTGANGYTF.

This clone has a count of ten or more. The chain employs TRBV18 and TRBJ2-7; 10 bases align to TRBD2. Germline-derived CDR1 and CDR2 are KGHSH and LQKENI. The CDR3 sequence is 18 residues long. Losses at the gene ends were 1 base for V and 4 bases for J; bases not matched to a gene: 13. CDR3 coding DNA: TGTGCCAGCTCACCACTAGTCTCGGCTAGCGGGGGTGTATACGAGCAGTACTTC. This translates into CASSPLVSASGGVYEQYF.

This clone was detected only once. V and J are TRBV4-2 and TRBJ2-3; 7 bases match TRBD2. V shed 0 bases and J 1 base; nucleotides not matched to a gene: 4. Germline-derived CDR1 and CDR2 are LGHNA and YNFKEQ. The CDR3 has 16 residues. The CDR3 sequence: CASSQDGGLRTDTQYF. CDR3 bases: TGTGCCAGCAGCCAAGATGGGGGACTACGCACAGATACGCAGTATTTT.

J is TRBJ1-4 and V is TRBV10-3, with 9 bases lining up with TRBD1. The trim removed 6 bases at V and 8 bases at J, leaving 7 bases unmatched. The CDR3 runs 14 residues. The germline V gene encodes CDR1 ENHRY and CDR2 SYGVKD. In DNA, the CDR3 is TGTGCCATCAGGCCGGGACAGGGAGGGGAAAAACTGTTTTTT. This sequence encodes CAIRPGQGGEKLFF.

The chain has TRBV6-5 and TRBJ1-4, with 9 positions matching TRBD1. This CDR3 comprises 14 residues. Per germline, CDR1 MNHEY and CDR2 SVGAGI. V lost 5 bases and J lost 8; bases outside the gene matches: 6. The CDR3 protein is CASSKGTGREKLFF. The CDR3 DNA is TGTGCCAGCAGTAAGGGGACAGGGCGGGAAAAACTGTTTTTT.

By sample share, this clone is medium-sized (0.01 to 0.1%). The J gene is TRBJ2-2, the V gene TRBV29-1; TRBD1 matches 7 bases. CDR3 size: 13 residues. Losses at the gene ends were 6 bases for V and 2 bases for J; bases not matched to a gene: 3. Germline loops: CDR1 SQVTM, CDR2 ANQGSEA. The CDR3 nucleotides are TGCAGCGTAGACAGGGCCAACACCGGGGAGCTGTTTTTT. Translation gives CSVDRANTGELFF.

The CDR3, as DNA: TGTGCCAGTAGTCCCTCGGCTAGCGGGGAAACAGATACGCAGTATTTT. Translation: CASSPSASGETDTQYF. This chain uses TRBV19 with TRBJ2-3; 9 bases align to TRBD2. The germline gives CDR1 LNHDA, CDR2 SQIVND (reference sequence). The CDR3 runs 16 residues. The V and J ends lost 5 bases and 3 bases, in that order; junction bases with no gene match: 9.

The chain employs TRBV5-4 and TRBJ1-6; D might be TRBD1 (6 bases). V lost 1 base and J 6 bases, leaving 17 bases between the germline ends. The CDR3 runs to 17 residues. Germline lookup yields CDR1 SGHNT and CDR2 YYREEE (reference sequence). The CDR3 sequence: CASSLPLTGRSNSPLHF. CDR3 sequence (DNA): TGTGCCAGCAGCTTGCCTTTGACAGGAAGGAGTAATTCACCCCTCCACTTT.

The CDR3 bases are TGTGCCAGCTCATCTTCAGGGAGGGGCACTGAAGCTTTCTTT. As protein: CASSSSGRGTEAFF. The genes are TRBV18 and TRBJ1-1, with D tentatively TRBD1 (5 bases). CDR1 and CDR2 (germline): KGHSH, LQKENI. The CDR3 is 14 residues long. With 5 bases removed from V and 4 bases from J, the gap between germline ends came to 14 bases.

CDR3 region: CASRQGNMNTEAFF. CDR3 DNA: TGTGCCAGCAGGCAGGGTAATATGAACACTGAAGCTTTCTTT. J is TRBJ1-1 and V is TRBV3-1 (or the pseudogene TRBV3-2); tentatively, D is TRBD1 (5 bases). V dropped 6 bases and J dropped 0 bases, with 11 bases sitting between them. The germline V gene has CDR1 LGHDT and CDR2 YNNKEL (reference sequence). The CDR3 consists of 14 residues.

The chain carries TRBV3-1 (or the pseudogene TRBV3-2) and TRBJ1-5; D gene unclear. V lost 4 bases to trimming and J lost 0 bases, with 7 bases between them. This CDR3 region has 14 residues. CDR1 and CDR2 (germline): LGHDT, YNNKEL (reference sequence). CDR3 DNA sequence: TGTGCCAGCAGCCTAAGCAATAGCAATCAGCCCCAGCATTTT. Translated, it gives CASSLSNSNQPQHF.

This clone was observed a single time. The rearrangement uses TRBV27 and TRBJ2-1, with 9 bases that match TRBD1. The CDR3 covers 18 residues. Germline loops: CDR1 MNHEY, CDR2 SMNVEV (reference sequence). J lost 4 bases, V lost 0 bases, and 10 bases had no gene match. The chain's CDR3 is CASSLSGTGRWGYNEQFF. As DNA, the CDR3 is TGTGCCAGCAGTTTATCCGGGACAGGGCGCTGGGGGTACAATGAGCAGTTCTTC.

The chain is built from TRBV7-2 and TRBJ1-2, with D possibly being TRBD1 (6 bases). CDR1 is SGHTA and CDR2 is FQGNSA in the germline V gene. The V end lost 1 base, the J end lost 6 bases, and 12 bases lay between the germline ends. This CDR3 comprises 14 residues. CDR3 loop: CASSLVGTPDGYTF. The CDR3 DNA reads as TGTGCCAGCAGCTTAGTTGGGACACCCGATGGCTACACCTTC.

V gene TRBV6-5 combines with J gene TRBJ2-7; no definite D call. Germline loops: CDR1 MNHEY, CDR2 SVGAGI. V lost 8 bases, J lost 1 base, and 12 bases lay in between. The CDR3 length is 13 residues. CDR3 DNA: TGTGCCAGCTGGTCAGGAAGATCCTACGAGCAGTACTTC. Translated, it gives CASWSGRSYEQYF.

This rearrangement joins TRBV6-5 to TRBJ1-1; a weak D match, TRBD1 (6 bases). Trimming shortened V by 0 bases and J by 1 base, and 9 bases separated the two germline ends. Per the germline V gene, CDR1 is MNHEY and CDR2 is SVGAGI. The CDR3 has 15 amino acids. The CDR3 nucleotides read TGTGCCAGCAGTTACTCGATGACAGGGAACACTGAAGCTTTCTTT. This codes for CASSYSMTGNTEAFF.

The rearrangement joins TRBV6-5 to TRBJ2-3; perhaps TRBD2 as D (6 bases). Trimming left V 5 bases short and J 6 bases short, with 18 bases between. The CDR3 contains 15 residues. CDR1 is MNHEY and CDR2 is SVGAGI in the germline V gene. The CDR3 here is CASSRGDSRADTQYF. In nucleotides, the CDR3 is TGTGCCAGCAGTCGCGGGGACTCCCGGGCTGATACGCAGTATTTT.

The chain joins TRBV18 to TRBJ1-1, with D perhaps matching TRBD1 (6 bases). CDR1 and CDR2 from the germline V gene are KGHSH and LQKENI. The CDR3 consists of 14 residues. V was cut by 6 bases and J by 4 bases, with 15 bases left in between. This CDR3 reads CASSLTGISTEAFF. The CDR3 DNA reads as TGTGCCAGCTCGCTGACAGGAATTAGCACTGAAGCTTTCTTT.

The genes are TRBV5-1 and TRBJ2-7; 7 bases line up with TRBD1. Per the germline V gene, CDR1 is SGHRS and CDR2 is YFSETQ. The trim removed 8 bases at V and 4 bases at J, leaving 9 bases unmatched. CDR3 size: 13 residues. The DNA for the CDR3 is TGCGCCAGTTACGAACAGGGGCGATACGAGCAGTACTTC. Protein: CASYEQGRYEQYF.

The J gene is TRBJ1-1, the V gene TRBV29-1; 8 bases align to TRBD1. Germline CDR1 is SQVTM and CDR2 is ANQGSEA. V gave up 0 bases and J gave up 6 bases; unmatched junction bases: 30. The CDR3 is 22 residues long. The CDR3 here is CSVEDLNLGQGIGTQRSAEAFF. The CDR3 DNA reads TGCAGCGTTGAAGATCTTAATCTAGGACAGGGAATCGGAACTCAACGTAGCGCTGAAGCTTTCTTT.